The 9 T cell receptor beta chains in this list originate from one sample, sequenced in a study of regulatory T cells in long-lasting Graves disease. Stated time point: newly diagnosed GD, antithyroid drugs for less than 3 months. The TCR library was made from RNA that had been extracted from PBMCs in TRIzol. Relying on iRepertoire HTBI primers and Arm-PCR of CDR3 regions, the team built TCR beta libraries. TCRdb recomputed calls from the multiplex PCR reads with MiXCR, one row per CDR3 protein. Among 200,000 to 250,000 distinct CDR3 sequences listed, around 17% were seen once. This material consisted of peripheral blood mononuclear cells (PBMCs), taken at new diagnosis, from a patient treated with antithyroid drugs. These receptors came from a female donor with Graves disease.

This clonotype was recorded at least ten times. The V gene is TRBV2, the J gene TRBJ2-4; perhaps D is TRBD1 or TRBD2 (6 bases each). Trimming took off 8 bases at V and 0 bases at J, with 17 bases between the two ends. The CDR3 runs 16 residues. CDR1 SNHLY and CDR2 FYNNEI come from the germline V gene. CDR3 nucleotides: TGTGCCAGCTGCGAGGGGGTAGCGGTAGCCAAAAACATTCAGTACTTC. This encodes CASCEGVAVAKNIQYF.

As for this clonotype: This sequence is one base from a far larger clone and is likely a read error. V usage is TRBV11-2 and J usage is TRBJ1-2; no definite D call. The V and J ends lost 6 bases and 9 bases respectively, with 23 bases between them. The germline CDR1 and CDR2 sequences are SGHAT and FQNNGV. This CDR3 comprises 15 residues. For the CDR3, the DNA is TGTGCCAGCAGTGTGAGGCAGCCGTCCCCCAATAGCTACACCTTC. Translating gives CASSVRQPSPNSYTF.

There are many counts of this clonotype. This chain uses TRBV3-1 with TRBJ2-5; 11 bases fit TRBD2. V was pared by 5 bases and J by 3 bases, with 2 bases of the junction left unmatched. CDR1 LGHDT and CDR2 YNNKEL come from the germline V gene (reference sequence). This CDR3 comprises 14 residues. CDR3 sequence: CASSTLAGEETQYF. As DNA, the CDR3 is TGTGCCAGCAGCACACTAGCGGGAGAAGAGACCCAGTACTTC.

Worth noting for this clonotype: Likely a read error: the CDR3 ends without its conserved phenylalanine or tryptophan. The chain joins TRBV19 to TRBJ2-7, with D perhaps being TRBD1 or TRBD2 (6 bases each). V lost 6 bases to trimming and J lost 1 base, with 13 bases between them. The germline V gene encodes CDR1 LNHDA and CDR2 SQIVND (reference sequence). The CDR3 extends over 14 amino acids. The CDR3 here is CASSGGRLSYEQYL. In nucleotides, the CDR3 is TGTGCCAGTAGCGGGGGCAGGCTATCCTACGAGCAGTACTTA.

This clonotype was detected ten times or more. The chain carries TRBV2 and TRBJ1-2; D is unresolved. Germline V gives CDR1 SNHLY, CDR2 FYNNEI. Trimming cost V 1 base and J 7 bases, with 10 bases left between them. This CDR3 is 13 amino acids long. CDR3 nucleotides: TGTGCCAGCAGTGAAGAAATCGGGAGTGGCTACACCTTC. Amino acid sequence: CASSEEIGSGYTF.

This clonotype occurred many times. The rearrangement uses TRBV30 and TRBJ1-5, with no clear D. CDR3 length: 13 amino acids. Germline lookup yields CDR1 GTSNPN and CDR2 SVGIG (reference sequence). The V and J ends lost 0 bases and 2 bases respectively, with 5 bases between them. CDR3 amino acids: CAWSVRGNQPQHF. The CDR3 DNA reads as TGTGCCTGGAGTGTACGGGGCAATCAGCCCCAGCATTTT.

The chain's CDR3 is CASSSREVFHEQFF. Written as DNA, the CDR3 is TGTGCCAGCAGTTCCCGGGAAGTCTTTCATGAGCAGTTCTTC. V is TRBV12-3 or TRBV12-4 and J is TRBJ2-1, with D perhaps matching TRBD2 (5 bases). The CDR3 spans 14 residues. Trimming cost V 4 bases and J 8 bases, with 15 bases left between them.

In its sample, this clonotype was seen many times. The chain recombines TRBV12-3 or TRBV12-4 with TRBJ2-1; D is possibly TRBD1 (5 bases). The closer fit of TRBJ2-5 to the DNA end suggests the J call may be wrong. The CDR3 covers 15 residues. Written as DNA, the CDR3 is TGTGCCAGCAGTAAGGGGTTCGATGCAGTGGAGACCCAGTACTTC. This translates into CASSKGFDAVETQYF.

At least ten counts were recorded for this clonotype. The rearrangement joins TRBV7-6 to TRBJ1-3, with TRBD1 as a possible D gene (5 bases). Germline CDR1 is SGHVS and CDR2 is FNYEAQ. The CDR3 extends over 16 amino acids. Trimming removed 3 bases from V and 2 bases from J, with 14 bases in between. The CDR3 bases are TGTGCCAGCAGCTTGGGACCGCAAAACGCTGGAAACACCATATATTTT. This translates into CASSLGPQNAGNTIYF.